This TCR beta chain is drawn from a study of blood T cell repertoires in COVID-19. About the study: The analysed material was cDNA or gDNA that came from T cells, B-cell-depleted T cells, or PBMCs.

Here immunoSEQ multiplex PCR was the method, and the copy in TCRdb shows in-frame clones only, minus some. The sample carries around 140,000 clones, about 88% recorded once. Participants' reported clinical history set cohort assignment. J lost 6 bases, V lost 8 bases, and 8 bases had no gene match. The CDR3 covers 13 residues. Germline loops: CDR1 SNHLY, CDR2 FYNNEI. The source is a man aged 35 to 55 with acute COVID-19. This chain uses TRBV2 with TRBJ2-7; 9 nucleotides match TRBD1. Source material: PBMCs or T cells enriched from blood (not recorded which). The CDR3 DNA sequence: TGTGCCAGCGTGGTGGGACAGGGAGGCGAGCAGTACTTC. It translates to CASVVGQGGEQYF.